A single sample is the source of the 20 T cell receptor delta chains below, sequenced in a study of γδ T cells in repeated Plasmodium falciparum infection. TCRdb redid clone calling on the multiplex PCR reads using CATT. The table includes tens of thousands of delta-chain clones, more than 0.85% detected once. Vgamma9/Vdelta2+ and Vdelta2-negative gammadelta T cells were flow-sorted from PBMC for bulk sequencing. Sequencing was done on a sample of gamma-delta T cells from blood. These receptors were taken from a pool of human donors (malaria-infected and uninfected, not separated).

A word on this clone: This DNA's translation and the protein TCRdb lists, from a much larger clone, do not match at residue 4, likely due to a read error; the protein shown is translated from the DNA. The chain recombines TRDV2 with TRDJ1, with 13 bases aligning to TRDD3. The J gene is absent in TCRdb and was assigned here via DNA matching to germline. V lost 5 bases and J lost 2; bases outside the gene matches: 13. Per germline, CDR1 GEAIGNYY and CDR2 EKD. The CDR3 has 18 amino acids. The CDR3 nucleotides read TGTGCCTGTGGCGCCCGTACTGGGGGATACGCGGATACCGATAAACTCATCTTT. This encodes CACGARTGGYADTDKLIF.

On this clone: Only one base separates this from a far larger clonotype, so it likely reflects a read error. This sample includes further DNA sequences coding for the same CDR3. This sequence joins TRDV2 and TRDJ1; 9 bases map to TRDD2. The J gene is absent in TCRdb and was assigned here via DNA matching to germline. Germline CDR1 GEAIGNYY, CDR2 EKD. The CDR3 runs to 19 residues. V trimming: 7 bases; J trimming: 1 base; junction bases outside the gene matches: 21. CDR3 amino acids: CACDPGLPTPSGRTDKLIF. In nucleotides, the CDR3 is TGTGCCTGCGACCCCGGCCTTCCTACGCCTTCTGGCCGCACCGATAAACTCATCTTT.

A remark on this clone: TCRdb has a much larger clone's protein, which differs at residue 3 from the translation of this DNA, likely because of a read error; what is shown is the protein translated from the DNA. CDR3 bases: TGTGCTCCTGGCCCACATCCCCTCGGGGATACACCCCTGTACACCGATAAACTCATCTTT. Amino acids: CAPGPHPLGDTPLYTDKLIF. This chain connects TRDV1 to TRDJ1; 8 positions match TRDD3. The J gene, missing from TCRdb, was assigned here through DNA to germline matching. From germline, CDR1 is TSWWSYY and CDR2 QGS. The CDR3 length is 20 residues. Trimming cost V 10 bases and J 0 bases; bases outside gene matches: 25.

To note about this clone: A read error is the likely source, as a far larger clone sits one nucleotide away. In the same sample, other DNA sequences code for this CDR3. This chain uses TRDV2 with TRDJ1; 7 positions agree with TRDD3. The J gene, missing from TCRdb, was assigned here through DNA to germline matching. The germline gives CDR1 GEAIGNYY, CDR2 EKD. This CDR3 has 18 amino acids. Trimming cost V 1 base and J 2 bases; bases outside gene matches: 15. The CDR3: CACDTKAWGGPTTDKLIF. The CDR3, as DNA: TGTGCCTGTGACACTAAGGCCTGGGGGGGACCCACAACCGATAAACTCATCTTT.

Turning to this clone: The protein recorded in TCRdb matches a much larger clone and deviates from this DNA's translation at residue 5, suggesting a read error; the protein here is obtained by translating the DNA. The chain links TRDV2 to TRDJ1, with 8 nucleotides matching TRDD3. The J gene, missing from TCRdb, was assigned here through DNA to germline matching. The CDR3 loop spans 20 amino acids. Germline CDR1 GEAIGNYY, CDR2 EKD. V was clipped by 3 bases and J by 0 bases; unmatched bases: 20. In DNA, the CDR3 is TGTGCCTGTGACCCTCCTACGTATCGACTGGGGGGAAAGTACACCGATAAACTCATCTTT. It is translated as CACDPPTYRLGGKYTDKLIF.

This clone was seen a handful of times. This probably arose from a read error, given a far larger clone one base away. Different DNA sequences within this sample yield the same CDR3. The J gene is TRDJ1, the V gene TRDV2; 10 bases are a match to TRDD3. No J segment appears in TCRdb, so it was assigned here by matching the sequence to germline. CDR1 and CDR2 from the germline V gene are GEAIGNYY and EKD. There are 23 residues in the CDR3. The V segment lost 5 bases and the J segment 1 base; nucleotides outside the gene matches: 30. CDR3 coding DNA: TGTGCCTGTGGTAAACACTTCCTAATGAGGGGGATACGCTCCCGGGGTTGCACCGATAAACTCATCTTT. Translating it yields CACGKHFLMRGIRSRGCTDKLIF.

This clone was recorded many times. A read error is likely here: a far larger clone is one base away. Other DNA sequences within the sample encode an identical CDR3. The genes are TRAV36/DV7 and TRDJ1; 12 bases match TRDD3. V dropped 5 bases and J dropped 0; count of bases not matched to a gene: 29. The CDR3 loop spans 23 amino acids. Germline CDR1 and CDR2: VTNFRS and LTSSGIE (reference sequence). CDR3 DNA sequence: TGTGCTGTAGAAGGGTTTGCGCGACGAAACTACTGGGGGATACTTAGGTACACCGATAAACTCATCTTT. Its translation: CAVEGFARRNYWGILRYTDKLIF.

The sample holds a few counts of this clone. The protein given by TCRdb reflects a much larger clone and differs at residue 5 from this DNA's translation, likely from a read error; the protein shown is the DNA's translation. The rearrangement uses TRDV1 and TRDJ1, with D hard to call. TCRdb does not report a J gene; here it was assigned by matching the DNA to germline references. The V gene's germline CDR1 is TSWWSYY and CDR2 QGS. The CDR3 spans 13 residues. With 8 bases removed from V and 0 bases from J, the gap between germline ends came to 10 bases. CDR3 coding DNA: TGTGCTCTTAGACTCCCATACACCGATAAACTCATCTTT. The encoded protein is CALRLPYTDKLIF.

Remarks on this clone: Since a far larger clone is one base different, this is likely a read error. Other DNA sequences from this sample encode an identical CDR3 as well. The CDR3 bases are TGTGCCTGTGACACCGTGGCGAAGGTGAGGGATAACTCCGATAAACTCATCTTC. Its translation is CACDTVAKVRDNSDKLIF. Called V gene: TRDV2; the J gene was not called; no DNA check was done on the table's D call, TRDD3. This CDR3 has 18 residues. Germline V gene sequence: CDR1 GEAIGNYY, CDR2 EKD.

With regard to this clone: This DNA translates differently at residue 4 from the TCRdb protein, which is that of a much larger clone; a read error is likely, and the protein shown is the DNA's own translation. In DNA form, the CDR3 reads TGTGCCTGTGGCACCGTGGGAGGCTTTTACACCGATAAACTCATCTTT. Translating gives CACGTVGGFYTDKLIF. The chain is built from TRDV2 and TRDJ1; D call uncertain. No J gene was available from TCRdb, and it was assigned here by a germline match of the DNA. The CDR3 spans 16 residues. CDR1 is GEAIGNYY, CDR2 EKD, per germline.

Comment on this clone: TCRdb assigns this DNA the protein of a much larger clone, which departs from its translation at residue 7; this likely reflects a read error, and the protein shown comes from translating the DNA. This chain uses TRDV2 with TRDJ1; 7 positions match TRDD3. Matching the DNA to germline supplied the J gene, which TCRdb does not give. V lost 7 bases, J lost 2 bases, and 21 bases stayed unmatched. The CDR3 sequence is 18 residues long. The V gene's germline CDR1 is GEAIGNYY and CDR2 EKD. The CDR3: CACYHGIGGPTGTDKLIF. DNA of the CDR3: TGTGCCTGCTACCACGGGATTGGGGGACCTACAGGGACCGATAAACTCATCTTT.

Regarding this clone: The protein TCRdb lists belongs to a much larger clone and differs from this DNA's translation at residue 13, which points to a read error; the protein shown is made from the DNA. The CDR3 loop reads CACGKVSSDTDKFIF. The CDR3 nucleotides are TGTGCCTGCGGCAAGGTTAGTTCGGACACCGATAAATTCATCTTT. The chain joins TRDV2 to TRDJ1, with D uncertain. The V gene's germline CDR1 is GEAIGNYY and CDR2 EKD. CDR3 size: 15 residues.

Notes on this clone: The translation of this DNA and the TCRdb protein of a much larger clone differ at residue 3, probably owing to a read error; the protein shown here is translated from the DNA. The rearrangement joins TRDV1 to TRDJ1, with D possibly being TRDD3 (7 bases). The J gene, not given by TCRdb, was assigned here from a germline match of the nucleotide sequence. This CDR3 region has 19 residues. The V gene's germline CDR1 is TSWWSYY and CDR2 QGS. The CDR3 nucleotides are TGTGCTCCTGGGAACCTTCCGGGCGGCTGGGGGCAGTACACCGATAAACTCATCTTT. Its translation is CAPGNLPGGWGQYTDKLIF.

This clone has more than one count but fewer than ten. The protein TCRdb lists belongs to a much larger clone and differs from this DNA's translation at residue 10, which points to a read error; the protein shown is made from the DNA. The V call is TRDV1, the J call TRDJ1; 8 bases map to TRDD3. No J gene is reported in TCRdb; it was inferred here by comparing the DNA with germline. The CDR3 extends over 21 amino acids. The germline V gene encodes CDR1 TSWWSYY and CDR2 QGS. The junction had 19 bases not matched to a gene; V was cut back by 0 bases and J by 1 base. This chain's CDR3 is CALGELRTYSRTGGCTDKLIF. Here the CDR3 DNA reads TGTGCTCTTGGGGAACTAAGGACCTACAGCCGAACTGGGGGTTGCACCGATAAACTCATCTTT.

This clone was seen a handful of times. TCRdb has a much larger clone's protein, which differs at residue 4 from the translation of this DNA, likely because of a read error; what is shown is the protein translated from the DNA. The rearrangement links TRDV2 to TRDJ1; 7 nucleotides align to TRDD3. Since TCRdb gives no J gene, matching the DNA to germline was used here to assign it. This CDR3 has 16 residues. Germline V gene data show CDR1 as GEAIGNYY and CDR2 as EKD. CDR3 nucleotides: TGTGCCTGTGGCACCCTGGGGGTCGGTCACACCGATAAACTCATCTTT. This sequence encodes CACGTLGVGHTDKLIF.

This clone was recorded a few times. The V and J genes are TRDV2 and TRDJ3; 7 nucleotides align to TRDD3. TCRdb offers no J gene call, so here the DNA was matched to germline to obtain one. This CDR3 region has 20 residues. Looked up from germline, CDR1 is GEAIGNYY and CDR2 is EKD. The trim removed 1 base at V and 0 bases at J, leaving 11 bases unmatched. The CDR3 loop is CACDTSWGATNSWDTRQMFF. The CDR3 DNA follows: TGTGCCTGTGACACTTCCTGGGGGGCAACTAACTCCTGGGACACCCGACAGATGTTTTTC.

This clone appeared many times. Other DNA sequences in the sample encode the same CDR3. The chain combines TRDV2 with TRDJ1; 10 bases fit TRDD3. This CDR3 comprises 17 residues. Germline-derived CDR1 and CDR2 are GEAIGNYY and EKD. J was trimmed by 0 bases and V by 0 bases; bases with no gene match: 6. The DNA of the CDR3 is TGTGCCTGTGACACCGTAAGTACTGGGGGATACACCGATAAACTCATCTTT. Its protein product is CACDTVSTGGYTDKLIF.

In this sample, this clone turned up a few times. This DNA's translation differs at residue 5 from TCRdb's protein, which comes from a much larger clone; a read error is likely, and the protein shown is translated from the DNA. The genes are TRDV2 and TRDJ1; D unclear. The J gene is not listed in TCRdb, so it was assigned here from a DNA match to germline. The CDR3 spans 16 residues. The V and J ends lost 3 bases and 0 bases respectively, with 16 bases between them. CDR1 is GEAIGNYY and CDR2 is EKD in the germline V gene. CDR3 amino acids: CACDSVGNLYTDKLIF. CDR3 nucleotide sequence: TGTGCCTGTGACTCCGTCGGGAACCTGTACACCGATAAACTCATCTTT.

This clone was counted many times. The J gene is TRDJ1, the V gene TRDV1; the D gene is possibly TRDD3 (5 bases). The germline CDR1 and CDR2 sequences are TSWWSYY and QGS. V was clipped by 5 bases and J by 10 bases, with 38 bases between them. This CDR3 is built from 20 residues. CDR3 amino acids: CALGHHPRRLSKEGADGLIF. The CDR3 DNA is TGTGCTCTTGGGCACCACCCCCGCCGCCTTTCCAAGGAGGGGGCGGACGGACTCATCTTT.

This clone has just a few counts. TCRdb attributes to this sequence the protein of a much larger clone, which differs from the DNA translation at residue 13; a read error is likely, and the protein displayed is translated from the DNA. The chain uses TRDV2 and TRDJ1; a weak D match, TRDD3 (6 bases). Germline values: CDR1 GEAIGNYY, CDR2 EKD. The CDR3 has 15 amino acids. CDR3: CACDSLGGYTDKPIF. The DNA of the CDR3 is TGTGCCTGTGACAGCTTGGGGGGCTACACCGATAAACCCATCTTT.